The 20 T cell receptor beta chains in this list originate from one sample, sequenced in a study of blood T cell repertoires in COVID-19. Method: immunoSEQ multiplex PCR; TCRdb's copy keeps in-frame clones and lacks some. This table holds around 500,000 clones, approximately 83% found once. Sequencing was done on a sample of peripheral blood. The receptors come from a human donor in a cohort sampled during active COVID-19.

This clone has just one count. The chain is built from TRBV6-1 and TRBJ1-2; no firm D call. The CDR3 runs 14 residues. The germline V gene has CDR1 MNHNS and CDR2 SASEGT. V was shortened by 1 base and J by 8 bases, with 14 bases between the two germline ends. CDR3 nucleotides: TGTGCCAGCAGTGAAGTTGCGCCAGGCGAGGGCTACACCTTC. It translates to CASSEVAPGEGYTF.

V gene TRBV5-4 combines with J gene TRBJ2-2, with TRBD2 matching 7 bases. Trimming at V came to 0 bases and at J to 6 bases, leaving 2 bases not matched to a gene. Germline V gene lookup returns CDR1 SGHNT and CDR2 YYREEE (reference sequence). CDR3 length: 14 amino acids. The CDR3 is CASSLDGRPGELFF. DNA for the CDR3: TGTGCCAGCAGCTTGGACGGGAGGCCCGGGGAGCTGTTTTTT.

V is TRBV18 and J is TRBJ1-2; 10 bases are shared with TRBD1. This CDR3 contains 16 residues. The germline V gene has CDR1 KGHSH and CDR2 LQKENI. The V gene end was trimmed by 6 bases and the J gene end by 7 bases; junction bases not matched to a gene: 14. The CDR3 loop is CASSPLATGGAFGYTF. The CDR3 region has the DNA TGTGCCAGCTCCCCGTTGGCGACAGGGGGCGCGTTTGGCTACACCTTC.

The J gene is TRBJ1-1, the V gene TRBV3-1 (or the pseudogene TRBV3-2); D gene unclear. The CDR3 consists of 13 residues. The germline CDR1 and CDR2 sequences are LGHDT and YNNKEL (reference sequence). The V end lost 4 bases, the J end lost 1 base, and 7 bases lay between the germline ends. This CDR3 is CASSPTANTEAFF. CDR3 nucleotides: TGTGCCAGCAGCCCAACAGCGAACACTGAAGCTTTCTTT.

This chain joins TRBV27 and TRBJ1-1; the D gene is possibly TRBD1 (5 bases). V lost 5 bases and J lost 4, with 23 bases in between. Germline V gene lookup returns CDR1 MNHEY and CDR2 SMNVEV (reference sequence). The CDR3 has 17 residues. The CDR3 bases are TGTGCCAGCAGTCGTGGGGGGGTTCTAATGGCGGGCACTGAAGCTTTCTTT. Amino acids: CASSRGGVLMAGTEAFF.

The chain couples TRBV7-8 to TRBJ2-7, with D maybe TRBD1 (5 bases). Trimming removed 1 base from V and 6 bases from J, with 13 bases in between. Looked up from germline, CDR1 is SGHVS and CDR2 is FQNEAQ. The CDR3 has 14 amino acids. CDR3 sequence: CASSLVSWQGEQYF. CDR3 DNA: TGTGCCAGCAGCTTAGTTTCTTGGCAGGGCGAGCAGTACTTC.

The V call is TRBV28, the J call TRBJ1-2; weak D call: TRBD1 (5 bases). From germline, CDR1 is MDHEN and CDR2 SYDVKM. V was clipped by 6 bases and J by 4 bases, with 24 bases between them. CDR3 size: 17 residues. CDR3 sequence reads: CASSLYAQGASSYGYTF. The CDR3 bases are TGTGCCAGCAGCCTATACGCCCAAGGGGCGTCGAGCTATGGCTACACCTTC.

The chain uses TRBV2 and TRBJ1-2, with D tentatively TRBD1 (5 bases). Looked up from germline, CDR1 is SNHLY and CDR2 is FYNNEI. CDR3 size: 15 residues. The V and J ends lost 3 bases and 5 bases respectively, with 16 bases between them. The CDR3 coding sequence is TGTGCCAGCAGTGATAGGGTGGGGGGAAGATATGGCTACACCTTC. Encoded protein: CASSDRVGGRYGYTF.

The V and J genes are TRBV6-5 and TRBJ2-1; 10 positions agree with TRBD2. Germline V gene data show CDR1 as MNHEY and CDR2 as SVGAGI. The CDR3 sequence is 14 residues long. V shed 2 bases, J shed 12 bases, and the junction held 7 bases outside the gene matches. The CDR3 DNA reads TGTGCCAGCAGTTACGGGCTAGCGGGAGATGGGCAGTTCTTC. Residues: CASSYGLAGDGQFF.

This chain uses TRBV3-1 (or the pseudogene TRBV3-2) with TRBJ2-3, with 7 positions matching TRBD1. The V gene's germline CDR1 is LGHDT and CDR2 YNNKEL (reference sequence). CDR3 length equals 15 residues. The V gene end was trimmed by 4 bases and the J gene end by 4 bases; junction bases not matched to a gene: 8. In nucleotides, the CDR3 is TGTGCCAGCAGCCTCAGACAGGGACCCGCAGATACGCAGTATTTT. Translating gives CASSLRQGPADTQYF.

The V call is TRBV11-1, the J call TRBJ2-2, with 11 bases identical to TRBD1. J gave up 7 bases and V 4 bases, and 8 bases lay outside the gene matches. This CDR3 region has 16 residues. CDR1 and CDR2 from the germline V gene are SGHAT and FQDESV (reference sequence). CDR3 in amino acids: CASSYYGQGADGELFF. The CDR3 DNA reads TGTGCCAGCAGCTATTACGGACAGGGGGCAGACGGGGAGCTGTTTTTT.

This chain connects TRBV7-3 to TRBJ2-1; 11 bases fit TRBD2. The germline gives CDR1 SGHTA, CDR2 FQGTGA. Losses at the gene ends were 2 bases for V and 6 bases for J; bases not matched to a gene: 3. The length of the CDR3 is 15 residues. The CDR3 DNA is TGTGCCAGCAGCTTACAGCTAGCGGGAGGCAATGAGCAGTTCTTC. Its translation: CASSLQLAGGNEQFF.

The chain couples TRBV19 to TRBJ1-2; D uncertain. Germline V gene data show CDR1 as LNHDA and CDR2 as SQIVND (reference sequence). The ends were cut back, 5 bases at V and 2 bases at J, with 15 bases in the middle. The CDR3 covers 15 residues. CDR3 residues: CASSPYTQANYGYTF. CDR3 DNA sequence: TGTGCCAGTAGTCCCTACACTCAGGCGAACTATGGCTACACCTTC.

This chain uses TRBV18 with TRBJ2-1, with 12 bases aligning to TRBD2. Germline values: CDR1 KGHSH, CDR2 LQKENI. V shed 4 bases and J 8 bases; nucleotides not matched to a gene: 6. The CDR3 sequence is 15 residues long. CDR3 protein: CASSQLAGGLDEQFF. In nucleotides, the CDR3 is TGTGCCAGCTCACAACTAGCGGGAGGCCTCGATGAGCAGTTCTTC.

Here the CDR3 reads CASSANQGSGGYTF. The CDR3 coding sequence is TGTGCCAGCAGCGCCAATCAGGGTTCCGGTGGCTACACCTTC. The J gene is TRBJ1-2, the V gene TRBV7-9, with D perhaps matching TRBD1 (5 bases). The CDR3 sequence is 14 residues long. The V and J ends lost 5 bases and 7 bases respectively, with 17 bases between them. Germline lookup yields CDR1 SEHNR and CDR2 FQNEAQ (reference sequence).

This chain uses TRBV6-1 with TRBJ2-5; the match to TRBD2 covers 8 bases. Per the germline V gene, CDR1 is MNHNS and CDR2 is SASEGT. CDR3 size: 15 residues. V dropped 5 bases and J dropped 3; count of bases not matched to a gene: 8. In DNA, the CDR3 is TGTGCCAGCAGTTTTGGAGCGGGAGAGGAAGAGACCCAGTACTTC. Translating gives CASSFGAGEEETQYF.

This chain joins TRBV18 and TRBJ1-3; no clear D gene. V was trimmed by 1 base and J by 0 bases, leaving 13 bases between them. The CDR3 sequence is 17 residues long. Germline V lookup: CDR1 KGHSH, CDR2 LQKENI. This chain's CDR3 is CASSPRTGTDSGNTIYF. The DNA for the CDR3 is TGTGCCAGCTCACCACGCACGGGAACTGACTCTGGAAACACCATATATTTT.

The CDR3 sequence: CASSPNRDRGYQETQYF. Here the CDR3 DNA reads TGTGCCAGCAGCCCGAACCGGGACAGGGGGTACCAAGAGACCCAGTACTTC. The genes are TRBV7-8 and TRBJ2-5, with 11 positions matching TRBD1. V lost 5 bases and J lost 0; bases outside the gene matches: 8. In germline, CDR1 is SGHVS, CDR2 FQNEAQ. The CDR3 sequence is 17 residues long.

J is TRBJ1-2 and V is TRBV20-1; TRBD1 agrees at 10 bases. The germline CDR1 and CDR2 sequences are DFQATT and SNEGSKA (reference sequence). The CDR3 has 13 residues. V trimming: 4 bases; J trimming: 7 bases; junction bases outside the gene matches: 6. CDR3 sequence (DNA): TGCAGTGCTACTGACAGGGGGCGAGTTGGCTACACCTTC. It is translated as CSATDRGRVGYTF.

The chain recombines TRBV7-2 with TRBJ2-5; the match to TRBD1 covers 7 bases. The J segment lost 6 bases and the V segment lost 4 bases, leaving 8 bases of the junction unmatched. The germline CDR1 and CDR2 sequences are SGHTA and FQGNSA. The CDR3 extends over 14 amino acids. The CDR3 reads CASSSRTGLKTQYF. In nucleotides, the CDR3 is TGTGCCAGCAGCTCTCGGACAGGCTTGAAGACCCAGTACTTC.